This T cell receptor (beta chain) was identified during a study of T cells in Graves' hyperthyroidism and ophthalmopathy. Study-level information: Peripheral blood specimens were obtained at initial diagnosis, prior to any treatment.

The sample holds a few counts of this clonotype. Antigen: not known. The V segment lost 3 bases and the J segment 2 bases; nucleotides outside the gene matches: 10. Germline assignment: CDR1 MNHNS and CDR2 SASEGT. The CDR3 consists of 17 residues. From approximately 9.3 ml of fresh peripheral blood, PBMCs were isolated. Study observations and caveats: Ophthalmopathy was identified by the model a median approximately 6.4 months ahead of onset.

Amplification targeted TCR beta CDR3 regions from RNA transcripts. HTBI primers drove first-round RT-PCR of the TCR CDR3. From the multiplex PCR reads, TCRdb called clonotypes with MiXCR, one entry per CDR3 protein. The profile covers about 640,000 distinct CDR3 sequences, with roughly 20% appearing a single time and 34% taken by the ten largest. The TCR originated in a man aged 30-40 years with Graves' ophthalmopathy. Input material: blood. The J gene is TRBJ1-2, the V gene TRBV6-1; 9 bases are a match to TRBD1. The CDR3 is CASSEGQGYIVNYGYTF. CDR3 bases: TGTGCCAGCAGTGAGGGACAGGGATACATCGTGAACTATGGCTACACCTTC.